Listed here are 25 T cell receptor beta chains from one sample, sequenced in a study of T cell clonality in common variable immunodeficiency. Sequencing used immunoSEQ multiplex PCR; TCRdb keeps in-frame clones, though not all of them. This sample comprises about 31,000 clones, none seen once only. The sample comprised peripheral blood mononuclear cells. Receptors originate from a person aged 18 to 70 in good health.

This clone has at least ten counts. The read terminates 3 residues ahead of where the CDR3 ends, so the germline J gene completes it. The chain links TRBV20-1 to TRBJ2-5, with 7 nucleotides matching TRBD1. The CDR3 loop spans 16 amino acids. The germline V gene has CDR1 DFQATT and CDR2 SNEGSKA (reference sequence). Trimming removed 1 base from V and 2 bases from J; junction bases left unmatched: 10. The CDR3 spells CSARVGVSRGQETQYF. Incomplete CDR3 DNA: TGCAGTGCTAGAGTAGGAGTCAGCAGGGGGCAAGAGACC.

A few counts support this clone. The DNA ends 3 residues before the CDR3 does, and the rest of the CDR3 is filled in from the germline J gene. V is TRBV30 and J is TRBJ1-2, with D tentatively TRBD1 (6 bases). The CDR3 spans 14 residues. Germline CDR1 reads GTSNPN; CDR2 reads SVGIG (reference sequence). The sequenced part of the CDR3 DNA is TGTGCCTGGAGTGTTCTGGGGGCTTCCTACGAC. Protein: CAWSVLGASYD. In full, the CDR3 reads CAWSVLGASYDYTF.

This clone occurred many times. The sequence runs out 3 residues before the end of the CDR3; the remainder is reconstructed from the germline J gene. The V call is TRBV4-2, the J call TRBJ1-4; no clear D. CDR1 is LGHNA, CDR2 YNFKEQ, per germline. V was shortened by 1 base and J by 2 bases, with 11 bases between the two germline ends. The CDR3 loop spans 16 amino acids. The CDR3 spells CASSQANGITNEKLFF. CDR3 bases read: TGTGCCAGCAGCCAAGCAAACGGTATTACTAATGAAAAA.

This clone was seen ten or more times. CDR3 residues: CAWSVRWTDGYTF. The DNA read from the CDR3 is TGTGCCTGGAGTGTACGTTGGACAGATGGC. This chain links TRBV30 with TRBJ1-2; D perhaps matches TRBD1 (6 bases). Read sequence stops 3 residues before the CDR3 end, and the germline J gene provides the missing end. The CDR3 consists of 13 residues. Trimming cost V 0 bases and J 6 bases, with 11 bases left between them. Germline CDR1 is GTSNPN and CDR2 is SVGIG (reference sequence).

This clone has just a few counts. The junction departs from germline at one end; a sequencing error may be responsible. The read gets to within 3 residues of the CDR3 end, and the germline J gene fills in the rest. In the same sample, other DNA sequences code for this CDR3. The rearrangement joins TRBV5-4 to TRBJ2-5, with 7 nucleotides matching TRBD2. Germline-derived CDR1 and CDR2 are SGHNT and YYREEE (reference sequence). The CDR3 has 15 amino acids. CDR3 DNA (partial): TGTGCCAGCAGCTTGCCGGGGGGTCGGCAAGGGACC. It codes for CASSLPGGRQGT. The entire CDR3 is CASSLPGGRQGTQYF.

This clone showed up many times. The CDR3 end lies 3 residues beyond the end of the read and is filled in from the germline J gene. V usage is TRBV20-1 and J usage is TRBJ2-3, with 7 bases fitting TRBD2. There are 13 residues in the CDR3. The germline gives CDR1 DFQATT, CDR2 SNEGSKA (reference sequence). Trimming at V came to 4 bases and at J to 6 bases, leaving 7 bases not matched to a gene. Partial CDR3 DNA: TGCAGTGCTATACTAGCGCGTACTGATACG. Protein product: CSAILARTDT. The CDR3, in full, reads CSAILARTDTQYF.

This clone was recorded many times. Read sequence stops 3 residues before the CDR3 end, and the germline J gene provides the missing end. J is TRBJ2-5 and V is TRBV7-2, with TRBD1 matching 7 bases. The CDR3 totals 15 residues. The J segment lost 2 bases and the V segment lost 5 bases, leaving 8 bases of the junction unmatched. Germline values: CDR1 SGHTA, CDR2 FQGNSA. Partial CDR3 DNA: TGTGCCAGCAGCACAGGGACAGCGATACAAGAGACC. Amino acids: CASSTGTAIQET. The complete CDR3 sequence is CASSTGTAIQETQYF.

This clone was seen ten or more times. Sequencing ends 3 residues short of the CDR3 end; the germline J gene provides the rest. The chain has TRBV20-1 and TRBJ1-6; maybe TRBD1 (6 bases). Germline-derived CDR1 and CDR2 are DFQATT and SNEGSKA (reference sequence). V lost 0 bases and J 8 bases, leaving 17 bases between the germline ends. This CDR3 comprises 16 residues. This CDR3 reads CSARDLSAGVDSPLHF. The CDR3 DNA, read in part, is TGCAGTGCTAGAGATTTATCCGCAGGGGTGGATTCACCC.

Regarding this clone: The DNA ends 3 residues before the CDR3 does, and the rest of the CDR3 is filled in from the germline J gene. V gene TRBV7-8 combines with J gene TRBJ2-3; D gene uncertain. The CDR3 has 14 amino acids. CDR1 is SGHVS, CDR2 FQNEAQ, per germline. The CDR3 spells CASSQQNSNQPQYF. CDR3 DNA, as far as it was read: TGTGCCAGCAGCCAGCAGAATAGCAATCAGCCG.

This clone was seen a handful of times. This chain's CDR3 is CASSLEGAGEAFF. The covered CDR3 bases are TGTGCCAGCAGCTTAGAGGGGGCAGGGGAA. The rearrangement joins TRBV7-8 to TRBJ1-1, with 7 bases that match TRBD1. Read coverage stops 3 residues before the CDR3 terminus; the germline J gene supplies the remainder. Germline CDR1 and CDR2: SGHVS and FQNEAQ. CDR3 length: 13 amino acids.

Many counts were recorded for this clone. Read data end 3 residues before the CDR3 end; the end is taken from the germline J gene. The chain carries TRBV9 and TRBJ1-2, with no clear D. V lost 0 bases and J 7 bases, leaving 7 bases between the germline ends. CDR3 length: 12 residues. CDR1 SGDLS and CDR2 YYNGEE come from the germline V gene. CDR3 protein: CASSVAGFGYTF. CDR3 DNA, as far as it was read: TGTGCCAGCAGCGTAGCGGGGTTTGGC.

This clone occurred a few times. The read finishes 3 residues shy of the CDR3 end, and the germline J gene is used to complete it. The chain is built from TRBV11-3 and TRBJ2-1, with TRBD2 matching over 8 bases. CDR1 is SGHNT and CDR2 is YENEEA in the germline V gene. V was clipped by 5 bases and J by 9 bases; unmatched bases: 12. The CDR3 runs 15 residues. The CDR3 loop is CASSARGGLTGEQFF. The CDR3 bases that were read are TGTGCCAGCAGCGCCCGGGGGGGACTCACAGGTGAG.

At least ten counts were recorded for this clone. The read gets to within 3 residues of the CDR3 end, and the germline J gene fills in the rest. This chain uses TRBV18 with TRBJ2-4; 7 nucleotides match TRBD1. CDR1 is KGHSH and CDR2 is LQKENI in the germline V gene. J was trimmed by 9 bases and V by 3 bases; bases with no gene match: 5. The CDR3 covers 13 residues. The DNA read from the CDR3 is TGTGCCAGCTCACCCGACACAGGGGCCATT. Translation gives CASSPDTGAI. The CDR3 as a whole reads CASSPDTGAIQYF.

This clone occurred many times. With the read ending 3 residues before the CDR3 end, the germline J gene is used to fill in that end. J is TRBJ2-5 and V is TRBV29-1; D is undetermined. From germline, CDR1 is SQVTM and CDR2 ANQGSEA. V was cut by 3 bases and J by 5 bases, with 10 bases left in between. CDR3 length: 12 residues. CDR3 amino acids: CSVDSHRETQYF. CDR3 bases read: TGCAGCGTTGATAGTCATCGGGAGACC. The full variable domain, in which reference TRBV29-1 and TRBJ2-5 provide the parts outside the CDR3, is SAVISQKPSRDICQRGTSLTIQCQVDSQVTMMFWYRQQPGQSLTLIATANQGSEATYESGFVIDKFPISRPNLTFSTLTVSNMSPEDSSIYLCSVDSHRETQYFGPGTRLLVL.

This clone has at least ten counts. The read halts 3 residues ahead of the CDR3 end, with the missing end drawn from the germline J gene. This sequence joins TRBV18 and TRBJ1-4; D remains ambiguous. This CDR3 spans 12 amino acids. V was cut by 2 bases and J by 8 bases, with 6 bases left in between. Germline V CDR1 and CDR2: KGHSH, LQKENI. The CDR3 DNA, read in part, is TGTGCCAGCTCACCAAAGGGCGAAAAA. It codes for CASSPKGEK. The CDR3 reads in full as CASSPKGEKLFF.

This clone was counted ten times or more. The read is 3 residues too short to cover the CDR3 end, so that end is filled in from the germline J gene. The chain is built from TRBV2 and TRBJ2-1; 10 bases are shared with TRBD2. Germline V gene sequence: CDR1 SNHLY, CDR2 FYNNEI. J gave up 7 bases and V 11 bases, and 11 bases lay outside the gene matches. This CDR3 has 14 residues. The part of the CDR3 DNA that was read is TGTGCCGCTCGGGGACTAGCGTCGAGTAATGAG. It is translated as CAARGLASSNE. The full CDR3 protein is CAARGLASSNEQFF.

This clone was picked up many times. The missing CDR3 end, 3 residues past where the read stops, is filled in from the germline J gene. V is TRBV5-1 and J is TRBJ2-2, with D possibly matching TRBD2 (5 bases). V was trimmed by 4 bases and J by 7 bases, leaving 8 bases between them. CDR3 length equals 12 residues. Per the germline V gene, CDR1 is SGHRS and CDR2 is YFSETQ. The CDR3 loop is CASSPGLGELFF. Partial CDR3 DNA: TGCGCCAGCAGCCCCGGACTCGGGGAG.

This clone occurred many times. The CDR3 is cut off 3 residues early in the read; its end comes from the germline J gene. The chain joins TRBV4-2 to TRBJ2-3, with 7 bases fitting TRBD1. The CDR3 covers 17 residues. From germline, CDR1 is LGHNA and CDR2 YNFKEQ. J gave up 3 bases and V 4 bases, and 13 bases lay outside the gene matches. CDR3 DNA (partial): TGTGCCAGCAGCCCCCTTCTTACAGGGGCTCCAACAGATACG. It encodes CASSPLLTGAPTDT. The complete CDR3 protein is CASSPLLTGAPTDTQYF.

On this clone itself: Coverage ceases 3 residues before the CDR3 finishes, and the germline J gene fills in the end. This rearrangement joins TRBV20-1 to TRBJ2-3; possibly TRBD1 for D (6 bases). The CDR3 consists of 14 residues. The germline CDR1 and CDR2 sequences are DFQATT and SNEGSKA (reference sequence). CDR3 in amino acids: CSASDSQGMETQYF. Partial CDR3 DNA: TGCAGTGCTTCGGACTCCCAGGGGATGGAGACG.

This clone was found many times. CDR3 protein: CASSLRSGELFF. The DNA read from the CDR3 is TGTGCCAGCAGCCTGAGGTCCGGGGAG. This rearrangement joins TRBV11-2 to TRBJ2-2; D is undetermined. The CDR3 extends 3 residues past the end of the read, so its final part is completed from the germline J gene. V lost 5 bases and J lost 6, with 7 bases in between. CDR3 length: 12 residues. The germline gives CDR1 SGHAT, CDR2 FQNNGV.

This clone appeared many times. The DNA read from the CDR3 is TGTGCCAGCAGCCCGTCGGGTTCAACTAATGAAAAA. Its translation is CASSPSGSTNEK. The whole CDR3 sequence is CASSPSGSTNEKLFF. V and J are TRBV5-6 and TRBJ1-4, with D hard to call. Coverage ceases 3 residues before the CDR3 finishes, and the germline J gene fills in the end. There are 15 residues in the CDR3. Trimming took 4 bases from V and 0 from J, leaving 10 bases between them. Per germline, CDR1 SGHDT and CDR2 YYEEEE.

This clone was detected many times. From the germline J gene comes the end of the CDR3, since the read stops 3 residues before it. This sequence joins TRBV20-1 and TRBJ1-5, with 8 bases identical to TRBD1. The CDR3 covers 17 residues. J was trimmed by 0 bases and V by 5 bases; bases with no gene match: 12. The germline V gene encodes CDR1 DFQATT and CDR2 SNEGSKA (reference sequence). The CDR3: CSAFDRGQPYSNQPQHF. The part of the CDR3 DNA that was read is TGCAGTGCTTTCGACAGGGGTCAGCCTTATAGCAATCAGCCC.

This clone has ten or more counts. The read ends 3 residues shy of where the CDR3 ends; the end is completed using the germline J gene. The chain carries TRBV20-1 and TRBJ2-5; 12 positions agree with TRBD2. Per germline, CDR1 DFQATT and CDR2 SNEGSKA (reference sequence). Trimming removed 8 bases from V and 5 bases from J; junction bases left unmatched: 12. This CDR3 region has 15 residues. CDR3 region: CSSTSSGGGRETQYF. CDR3 DNA (partial): TGCAGTTCTACTTCTAGCGGGGGGGGAAGGGAGACC.

This clone was recorded at least ten times. Coverage ceases 3 residues before the CDR3 finishes, and the germline J gene fills in the end. The V gene is TRBV29-1, the J gene TRBJ2-7, with D possibly being TRBD2 (5 bases). Trimming cost V 0 bases and J 2 bases, with 11 bases left between them. CDR3 length equals 14 residues. The germline gives CDR1 SQVTM, CDR2 ANQGSEA. The CDR3 DNA, read in part, is TGCAGCGTTGAAGATCGGGCGGGCGCCTACGAG. Amino acids: CSVEDRAGAYE. The full CDR3 protein is CSVEDRAGAYEQYF.

This clone was observed at least ten times. From the germline J gene comes the end of the CDR3, since the read stops 3 residues before it. The genes are TRBV7-6 and TRBJ2-2, with TRBD2 identical over 10 bases. The CDR3 is made up of 14 amino acids. Germline V lookup: CDR1 SGHVS, CDR2 FNYEAQ. V lost 5 bases to trimming and J lost 7 bases; unmatched junction nucleotides: 4. The CDR3 loop is CASSISGGNGELFF. The sequenced part of the CDR3 DNA is TGTGCCAGCAGCATTAGCGGGGGGAACGGGGAG.